These T cell receptor beta chains were read from a single sample in a study of technical replicates of blood from a handful of donors. TCRdb's copy holds only in-frame clones and misses some; the assay was immunoSEQ multiplex PCR. The sample holds about 62,000 clones, around 87% seen once. The sequenced sample was PBMCs. The receptor source for this set is a human donor in good health. Some clones in this sample may be carry-over from other donors' samples. Each CDR3 is given with its conserved first and last residue. The D gene is left open where the match is weak. Only part of the rows carry a size: once, few, many, or a class if the clone is expanded.

>TRBD2|TRBJ2-2|TRBV5-1|.
CASRTSGGTVLELFF
TGCGCCAGCCGGACTAGCGGGGGGACCGTTTTGGAGCTGTTTTTT
>TRBD2|TRBJ2-6|TRBV5-1|.
CASSRLAGGTGANVLTF
TGCGCCAGCAGCAGACTGGCGGGAGGTACTGGGGCCAACGTCCTGACTTTC
>.|TRBJ2-1|TRBV7-2|.
CASSLEGRGYNEQFF
TGTGCCAGCAGCTTAGAGGGAAGGGGCTACAATGAGCAGTTCTTC
>TRBD1|TRBJ1-2|TRBV6-5|.
CASRETGGRDYGYTF
TGTGCCAGCAGAGAGACAGGGGGCAGAGACTATGGCTACACCTTC
>.|TRBJ2-7|TRBV4-3|.
CASSQDRGGVYEQYF
TGCGCCAGCAGCCAAGATAGAGGCGGGGTCTACGAGCAGTACTTC
>.|TRBJ2-7|TRBV29-1|.
CSVELEGISYEQYF
TGCAGCGTTGAGTTGGAGGGAATCTCCTACGAGCAGTACTTC
>TRBD1|TRBJ1-4|TRBV6-5|.
CASSRQGNNEKLFF
TGTGCCAGCAGCAGACAGGGAAACAATGAAAAACTGTTTTTT
>TRBD2|TRBJ2-5|TRBV7-9|.
CASSLGGGGGPSETQYF
TGTGCCAGCAGCTTAGGTGGCGGCGGGGGGCCCTCGGAGACCCAGTACTTC
>TRBD2|TRBJ2-2|TRBV7-9|.
CASNPRGGSTGELFF
TGTGCCAGCAACCCCCGGGGGGGCAGCACCGGGGAGCTGTTTTTT
>TRBD2|TRBJ2-3|TRBV25-1|.
CASSLAGNTQYF
TGTGCCAGCAGCCTAGCGGGAAATACGCAGTATTTT
>.|TRBJ2-1|TRBV30|once
CAWSLDEQFF
TGTGCCTGGTCCCTAGATGAGCAGTTCTTC
>TRBD1|TRBJ1-2|TRBV27|.
CASSSTGNAGYTF
TGTGCCAGCAGTTCGACAGGGAACGCTGGCTACACCTTC
>.|TRBJ1-2|TRBV6-5|.
CASRTAGLRYGYTF
TGTGCCAGCAGAACTGCGGGACTTCGGTATGGCTACACCTTC
>TRBD1|TRBJ1-6|TRBV2|.
CASSEGTQGSHNSPLHF
TGTGCCAGCAGTGAAGGAACACAGGGGTCCCATAATTCACCCCTCCACTTT
>TRBD1|TRBJ2-2|TRBV9|.
CASRTGQGGGELFF
TGTGCCAGCAGGACGGGACAGGGCGGCGGGGAGCTGTTTTTT
>TRBD1|TRBJ2-2|TRBV15|few
CATSRQGAINQELFF
TGTGCCACCAGTAGACAGGGGGCGATCAATCAGGAGCTGTTTTTT
>.|TRBJ2-3|TRBV18|.
CASSPQGSGDTQYF
TGTGCCAGCTCACCCCAAGGAAGCGGAGACACGCAGTATTTT
>.|TRBJ2-5|TRBV7-8|.
CASSFLQGTRETQYF
TGTGCCAGCAGCTTTTTACAGGGTACGAGGGAGACCCAGTACTTC
>TRBD2|TRBJ2-5|TRBV6-5|.
CASSYSAGGSETQYF
TGTGCCAGCAGTTACTCGGCTGGCGGGAGCGAGACCCAGTACTTC
>TRBD2|TRBJ2-1|TRBV5-1|.
CASSFLAGGNEQFF
TGCGCCAGCAGCTTTCTAGCGGGAGGCAATGAGCAGTTCTTC
>.|TRBJ2-2|TRBV6-5|.
CASSRARNTGELFF
TGTGCCAGCTCGCGGGCGAGGAACACCGGGGAGCTGTTTTTT
>.|TRBJ2-3|TRBV2|.
CASSEVRDTQYF
TGTGCCAGCAGTGAGGTGAGAGATACGCAGTATTTT
>TRBD1|TRBJ1-6|TRBV27|.
CASSAGQGSSYNSPLHF
TGTGCCAGCAGTGCGGGACAGGGGAGCTCCTATAATTCACCCCTCCACTTT
>.|TRBJ2-5|TRBV2|.
CASRLAQETQYF
TGTGCCAGCAGGCTAGCCCAAGAGACCCAGTACTTC
>.|TRBJ2-3|TRBV6-1|.
CASSERGGVSTDTQYF
TGTGCCAGCAGTGAACGAGGCGGGGTTAGCACAGATACGCAGTATTTT
>.|TRBJ2-1|TRBV4-1|.
CASSQVPTNNEQFF
TGCGCCAGCAGCCAAGTTCCGACTAACAATGAGCAGTTCTTC
>.|TRBJ2-5|TRBV29-1|.
CSVDPHNRAGETQYF
TGCAGCGTTGACCCCCACAACAGGGCTGGAGAGACCCAGTACTTC
>.|TRBJ1-2|TRBV2|.
CASSERRNYGYTF
TGTGCCAGCAGTGAGCGGCGGAACTATGGCTACACCTTC
>TRBD1|TRBJ1-4|TRBV6-5|.
CASSQDRELGKLFF
TGTGCCAGCAGCCAGGACAGGGAACTAGGAAAACTGTTTTTT
>TRBD1|TRBJ1-1|TRBV9|few
CARPTGDNTEAFF
TGTGCCAGACCGACAGGGGATAACACTGAAGCTTTCTTT
>.|TRBJ1-4|TRBV7-9|.
CASSFSTRGEKLFF
TGTGCCAGCAGCTTTTCCACTCGGGGGGAAAAACTGTTTTTT